Listed below are T cell receptor beta chains from one sample, sequenced in a study of vaccination and CD4 T cells after COVID-19. No antigen has been identified for these receptors. TCRdb processed the PCR reads anew with MiXCR; each CDR3 protein has one entry. Among roughly 20,000 distinct CDR3 sequences listed, around 30% were seen once. Material for sequencing was cultured CD4+ T cells from blood. The receptors come from a human donor with COVID-19. Each CDR3 is given with its conserved first and last residue. The order of the fields is D gene, CDR3 length, J gene, clone size, V gene, CDR3 protein, CDR3 DNA. The D gene is left open where the match is weak. Size is stated for part of the rows, as once, few or many counts, or as a class when the clone is expanded.

-	15	TRBJ2-5	few	TRBV19	CASSIGPGPSETQYF	TGTGCCAGTAGTATAGGTCCAGGGCCCTCGGAGACCCAGTACTTC
-	20	TRBJ2-3	-	TRBV12-1	CASSLPNRDRGRASTDTQYF	TGTGCCAGCAGCTTGCCTAACCGGGACAGGGGACGTGCTAGCACAGATACGCAGTATTTT
TRBD2	15	TRBJ2-3	few	TRBV20-1	CSAPPRLAGIDTQYF	TGCAGTGCTCCCCCTAGACTAGCGGGGATAGATACGCAGTATTTT
-	16	TRBJ2-2	few	TRBV6-5	CASSYSRGLDTGELFF	TGTGCCAGCAGTTACTCGCGGGGATTAGACACCGGGGAGCTGTTTTTT
-	13	TRBJ1-2	-	TRBV2	CASSERINYGYTF	TGTGCCAGCAGTGAGCGCATAAACTATGGCTACACCTTC
TRBD1	17	TRBJ2-3	once	TRBV4-2	CASSQVDRGPVTDTQYF	TGTGCCAGCAGCCAAGTCGACAGGGGGCCCGTAACAGATACGCAGTATTTT
-	13	TRBJ1-6	-	TRBV11-1	CASSLRGNSPLHF	TGTGCCAGCAGCTTGAGGGGGAATTCACCCCTCCACTTT
-	14	TRBJ1-1	-	TRBV5-8	CASSFVRRSTEAFF	TGTGCCAGCAGCTTTGTCCGCCGGTCCACTGAAGCTTTCTTT
-	17	TRBJ1-6	-	TRBV15	CATSRVMRSSYNSPLHF	TGTGCCACCAGCAGAGTAATGAGGAGCTCCTATAATTCACCCCTCCACTTT
-	14	TRBJ1-1	few	TRBV6-1	CASRRRGGSTEAFF	TGTGCCAGCAGGCGCAGGGGAGGGTCCACTGAAGCTTTCTTT
TRBD1	13	TRBJ2-3	few	TRBV10-3	CAIGTGVTDTQYF	TGTGCCATCGGGACAGGGGTGACAGATACGCAGTATTTT
TRBD2	15	TRBJ2-3	-	TRBV5-4	CASSSRPSGADTQYF	TGTGCCAGCAGTTCCCGACCTAGCGGGGCAGATACGCAGTATTTT
-	15	TRBJ1-2	few	TRBV6-1	CASSEDRGAPYGYTF	TGTGCCAGCAGTGAAGATCGGGGGGCTCCATATGGCTACACCTTC
-	14	TRBJ2-4	-	TRBV12-3/TRBV12-4	CASTTGRAKNIQYF	TGTGCCAGCACCACGGGACGGGCCAAAAACATTCAGTACTTC
-	16	TRBJ2-5	-	TRBV28	CASSPPGTHERETQYF	TGTGCCAGCAGTCCCCCCGGGACTCACGAGCGAGAGACCCAGTACTTC
-	13	TRBJ1-2	few	TRBV2	CASSEVSGGVDTF	TGTGCCAGCAGTGAAGTTAGCGGGGGAGTCGACACCTTC
TRBD2	17	TRBJ2-5	-	TRBV11-2	CASSFLAGGHGQETQYF	TGTGCCAGCAGCTTTCTAGCGGGGGGGCATGGTCAAGAGACCCAGTACTTC
-	11	TRBJ2-1	-	TRBV25-1	CASSSQREQFF	TGTGCCAGCAGTAGCCAACGTGAGCAGTTCTTC
TRBD1	17	TRBJ1-5	-	TRBV27	CASTIPQGAGSNQPQHF	TGTGCCAGCACCATTCCACAGGGGGCTGGGAGCAATCAGCCCCAGCATTTT
-	12	TRBJ2-5	-	TRBV15	CATSRDRETQYF	TGTGCCACCAGCAGAGATCGGGAGACCCAGTACTTC
-	17	TRBJ2-1	-	TRBV7-6	CASSPRPAGISYNEQFF	TGTGCCAGCAGCCCTCGTCCGGCGGGAATATCCTACAATGAGCAGTTCTTC
-	16	TRBJ2-1	-	TRBV6-1	CASSNPRGAGYNEQFF	TGTGCCAGCAGTAACCCTAGGGGGGCGGGATACAATGAGCAGTTCTTC
-	16	TRBJ2-2	few	TRBV19	CASSGRGGLNTGELFF	TGTGCCAGTAGTGGAAGGGGCGGACTGAACACCGGGGAGCTGTTTTTT
-	15	TRBJ1-3	-	TRBV5-1	CASSLAGRAGNTIYF	TGCGCCAGCAGCTTGGCCGGTAGGGCTGGAAACACCATATATTTT
-	13	TRBJ2-5	-	TRBV10-3	CAGQTALRETQYF	TGTGCCGGACAGACAGCTCTCCGGGAGACCCAGTACTTC
-	10	TRBJ1-6	-	TRBV20-1	CSAKDSPLHF	TGCAGTGCTAAGGATTCACCCCTCCACTTT
TRBD2	15	TRBJ2-1	-	TRBV6-2/TRBV6-3	CASRLAGGPYNEQFF	TGTGCCAGCAGGCTAGCGGGGGGGCCCTACAATGAGCAGTTCTTC
-	11	TRBJ1-1	-	TRBV20-1	CSAMREVEAFF	TGCAGTGCCATGAGGGAGGTTGAAGCTTTCTTT
-	15	TRBJ2-3	few	TRBV6-1	CAVRRGWMSIDTQYF	TGTGCCGTTCGTCGCGGGTGGATGAGTATAGATACGCAGTATTTT
TRBD2	14	TRBJ2-1	-	TRBV4-2	CASAGGGAQDEQFF	TGTGCCAGCGCCGGGGGGGGAGCCCAGGATGAGCAGTTCTTC
-	13	TRBJ1-6	-	TRBV12-3/TRBV12-4	CASRIGPNSPLHF	TGTGCCAGCAGAATAGGCCCAAATTCACCCCTCCACTTT
-	15	TRBJ2-5	few	TRBV7-2	CASTPSVGVGETQYF	TGTGCCAGCACCCCCTCCGTTGGGGTTGGAGAGACCCAGTACTTC
-	14	TRBJ1-2	-	TRBV11-2	CASSFDRGNYGYTF	TGTGCCAGCAGCTTTGACCGGGGAAACTATGGCTACACCTTC
TRBD2	18	TRBJ2-1	-	TRBV7-2	CASSHRSLAGGRSYEQFF	TGTGCCAGCAGCCATCGGTCTCTAGCGGGGGGGCGTAGTTATGAGCAGTTCTTC
-	14	TRBJ2-1	-	TRBV6-2/TRBV6-3	CASSYPGPYNEQFF	TGTGCCAGCAGTTACCCGGGGCCCTACAATGAGCAGTTCTTC
-	14	TRBJ1-1	-	TRBV6-1	CASREWEGSTEAFF	TGTGCCAGCAGGGAATGGGAGGGGTCCACTGAAGCTTTCTTT
TRBD1	15	TRBJ2-3	few	TRBV10-1	CASSERDRPTDTQYF	TGCGCCAGCAGTGAGCGGGACAGACCCACAGATACGCAGTATTTT
-	13	TRBJ1-1	-	TRBV20-1	CSASNRMNTEAFF	TGCAGTGCTAGTAACCGCATGAACACTGAAGCTTTCTTT